The clone carrying this T cell receptor (beta chain) has ten or more counts. Its antigen remains unidentified. This sample was included in a study of regulatory T cells in long-lasting Graves disease. V was pared by 4 bases and J by 8 bases, with 20 bases between. This CDR3 comprises 16 residues. Findings and caveats of the study: Patients with persistent disease showed a bias toward TRBV28, TRBJ1-2 and TRBJ2-5.

Regarding time point: newly diagnosed GD, antithyroid drugs for less than 3 months. Extracted RNA from PBMCs served as the source of the TCR library. Arm-PCR of CDR3 regions and iRepertoire HTBI primers were used to build TCR beta libraries. One entry per CDR3 protein, called by TCRdb with MiXCR from the multiplex PCR reads. The sample contains around 250,000 distinct CDR3 sequences, around 18% of which appear only once. These records were also assigned to another study, of T cells in Graves' hyperthyroidism and ophthalmopathy. That work contributes: Clinicians diagnosed patients from clinical symptoms, serum thyroxine and TRAb, thyroid ultrasound and orbital computed tomography.

The sequence came from a woman aged 25-40 years with Graves disease. Sequencing was performed on peripheral blood mononuclear cells (PBMCs), taken at new diagnosis, from a patient treated with antithyroid drugs. The chain joins TRBV12-3 or TRBV12-4 to TRBJ1-4; D is unresolved. The CDR3 region is CASSSIGGRGSEKLFF. The CDR3 region has the DNA TGTGCCAGCAGTTCAATAGGCGGGCGGGGATCCGAAAAACTGTTTTTT.